This T cell receptor beta chain was identified in a study of blood T cell repertoires in COVID-19. The protocol was immunoSEQ multiplex PCR, while the TCRdb copy is restricted to in-frame clones and leaves out a portion. This table holds roughly 290,000 clones, about nine tenths found once. V trimming: 5 bases; J trimming: 3 bases; junction bases outside the gene matches: 4. The CDR3 is 13 residues long. Germline CDR1 is GTSNPN and CDR2 is SVGIG (reference sequence). Sequencing was carried out using PBMCs or T cells enriched from blood (not recorded which). This chain joins TRBV30 and TRBJ1-5; 7 bases are shared with TRBD1. The TCR comes from a woman aged 40 to 50 who had recovered from COVID-19. DNA for the CDR3: TGTGCCTGGGGGACAGCCGACAATCAGCCCCAGCATTTT. Translated: CAWGTADNQPQHF.